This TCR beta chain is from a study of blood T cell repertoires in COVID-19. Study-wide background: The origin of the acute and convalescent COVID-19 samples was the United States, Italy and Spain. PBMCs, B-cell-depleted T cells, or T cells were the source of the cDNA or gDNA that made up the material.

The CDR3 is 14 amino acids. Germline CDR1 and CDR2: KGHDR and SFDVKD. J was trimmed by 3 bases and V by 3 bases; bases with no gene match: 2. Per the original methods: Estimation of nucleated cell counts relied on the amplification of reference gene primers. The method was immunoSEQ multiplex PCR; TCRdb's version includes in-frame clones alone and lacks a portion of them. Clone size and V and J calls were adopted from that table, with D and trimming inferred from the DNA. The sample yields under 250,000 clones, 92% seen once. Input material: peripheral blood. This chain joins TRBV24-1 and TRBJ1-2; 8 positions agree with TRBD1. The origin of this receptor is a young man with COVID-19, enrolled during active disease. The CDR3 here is CATSDPDRDYGYTF. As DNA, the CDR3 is TGTGCCACCAGTGATCCGGACAGGGACTATGGCTACACCTTC.